This T cell receptor (beta chain) came from a study of cytomegalovirus exposure and HLA in healthy donors. Study conclusions and caveats: An apparent linkage of common viral pathogens to several of the most significant clusters emerged in a later analysis. Cytomegalovirus status, reportedly, was diagnosed with high specificity and sensitivity by the classifier. In a later analysis, specific HLA alleles were associated with over 15,000 TCR beta sequences at a 0.05 false discovery rate.

With 2 bases removed from V and 8 bases from J, the gap between germline ends came to 12 bases. CDR3 length: 13 amino acids. Germline V gene sequence: CDR1 MNHNY, CDR2 SVGAGI (reference sequence). For this clone: Antigen: not known.

The PCR employed 60 Vbeta primers together with 13 Jbeta primers. Clones were read by immunoSEQ multiplex PCR, and TCRdb kept only the in-frame ones, dropping some. Of some 200,000 clones in the sample, 79% were seen once. The specimen sequenced was PBMCs. This clonotype was obtained from a woman aged 45-59 years in good health and CMV-seronegative. The V and J genes are TRBV6-6 and TRBJ1-2; D not resolved. The CDR3 nucleotides are TGTGCCAGCAGTTACGCAGGAGGTCCCGGCTACACCTTC. This codes for CASSYAGGPGYTF.